This entry describes one T cell receptor beta chain. Its specificity is not known. The CDR3 loop spans 13 amino acids. With 8 bases removed from V and 4 bases from J, the gap between germline ends came to 12 bases. Germline V gene lookup returns CDR1 SGHTA and CDR2 FQGNSA. This specimen belongs to a study of T cell repertoires in cytomegalovirus infection. Across the whole study: CMV infection together with matching HLA type was indicated by public TCR beta signatures. Findings and limits, study-wide: There were carriers of CMV plus the relevant HLA, and cumulative public TCR beta family frequency identified them. HLA-C-restricted CMV clonotypes gave the most frequent clonotype in two of eight donors.

Each CDR3 protein gets one entry after TCRdb re-called the reads with MiXCR. The sample yields fewer than 550,000 distinct CDR3 sequences, 26% seen once. This TCR was sampled from a human donor in good health (CMV status not recorded). Some clones in this sample may be carry-over from other donors' samples. The sequenced material came from PBMCs. The chain links TRBV7-2 to TRBJ2-1; no reliable D call. The CDR3 is CASLPPGYNEQFF. Written as DNA, the CDR3 is TGTGCCAGCCTCCCCCCCGGTTACAATGAGCAGTTCTTC.